Listed below are T cell receptor beta chains from one sample, sequenced in a study of shared T cell receptors in the human thymus. Some clones are missing from TCRdb's copy, which holds only in-frame ones; the method was immunoSEQ multiplex PCR. This sample has some 760,000 clones, with approximately 83% found just once. The same specimen was also included in a second study, on human thymus T cells.

The sequencing sample was made of thymocytes. The receptors derive from a girl in the first two years of life with a congenital heart defect. Both conserved end residues are part of each CDR3. The D gene is left open where the match is weak. Clone size is stated in some rows and not others, as once, few, many or a class when expanded.

TRBJ2-2 | TRBV27 | . | . | CASSLSRGNTGELFF | TGTGCCAGCAGTTTAAGCAGGGGGAACACCGGGGAGCTGTTTTTT
TRBJ1-5 | TRBV28 | . | once | CASSWTEDQPQHF | TGTGCCAGCAGTTGGACAGAAGATCAGCCCCAGCATTTT
TRBJ1-5 | TRBV19 | . | . | CASSIRLSNQPQHF | TGTGCCAGTAGTATAAGACTGAGCAATCAGCCCCAGCATTTT
TRBJ2-7 | TRBV6-6 | . | . | CASNVAPGPQGEQYF | TGTGCCAGCAACGTTGCCCCGGGACCTCAGGGGGAGCAGTACTTC
TRBJ1-1 | TRBV6-5 | . | . | CASSYRAEAFF | TGTGCCAGCAGTTACCGGGCTGAAGCTTTCTTT
TRBJ1-4 | TRBV6-5 | . | . | CASSYSNRTNQEKLFF | TGTGCCAGCAGTTATTCTAACAGGACGAACCAAGAAAAACTGTTTTTT
TRBJ1-1 | TRBV5-1 | TRBD1 | . | CASSSKSRDRRGWDTEAFF | TGCGCCAGCAGCTCAAAAAGCCGGGACAGAAGAGGTTGGGACACTGAAGCTTTCTTT
TRBJ1-3 | TRBV13 | . | few | CASSQGSSGNTIYF | TGTGCCAGCAGCCAGGGGAGCTCTGGAAACACCATATATTTT
TRBJ1-5 | TRBV7-3 | . | . | CASSSCLGADQMKSNQPQHF | TGTGCCAGCAGCTCCTGTCTGGGGGCCGATCAGATGAAGAGCAATCAGCCCCAGCATTTT
TRBJ2-2 | TRBV10-3 | . | once | CAIGVLRDTSNTGELFF | TGTGCCATCGGGGTTCTTAGGGACACATCGAACACCGGGGAGCTGTTTTTT
TRBJ2-2 | TRBV9 | . | . | CASSSPSEVGGGLGTGELFF | TGTGCCAGCAGCTCCCCCTCAGAAGTGGGGGGGGGCCTGGGCACCGGGGAGCTGTTTTTT
TRBJ1-2 | TRBV6-5 | TRBD1 | . | CASSGDRAYGYTF | TGTGCCAGCAGTGGTGACAGGGCCTATGGCTACACCTTC
TRBJ1-5 | TRBV11-2 | TRBD1 | . | CASSLGQGARQPQHF | TGTGCCAGCAGCTTAGGGCAGGGGGCCCGTCAGCCCCAGCATTTT
TRBJ2-7 | TRBV10-1 | . | . | CASSESRYYEQYF | TGCGCCAGCAGTGAGTCGAGGTACTACGAGCAGTACTTC
TRBJ2-3 | TRBV28 | . | once | CASSPPGLYTDTQYF | TGTGCCAGCAGTCCCCCGGGACTTTACACAGATACGCAGTATTTT
TRBJ1-1 | TRBV14 | . | . | CASTPTPGVNTEAFF | TGTGCCAGCACCCCAACCCCAGGGGTTAACACTGAAGCTTTCTTT
TRBJ1-2 | TRBV7-2 | . | . | CASSSGEGGVHYGYTF | TGTGCCAGCAGTTCGGGCGAGGGGGGGGTGCACTATGGCTACACCTTC
TRBJ2-1 | TRBV18 | TRBD2 | . | CASSRLAGSNEQFF | TGTGCCAGCTCACGTCTAGCGGGGTCGAATGAGCAGTTCTTC
TRBJ1-2 | TRBV7-9 | TRBD1 | . | CASSLDRDSPSTAF | TGTGCCAGCAGCTTAGATAGGGACAGCCCTTCTACGGCCTTC
TRBJ2-1 | TRBV4-1 | . | . | CASSQVTGFLGNEQFF | TGCGCCAGCAGCCAAGTAACAGGGTTTCTTGGCAATGAGCAGTTCTTC
TRBJ1-2 | TRBV5-1 | . | . | CASSLGLRDTTF | TGCGCCAGCAGCTTGGGCCTGAGGGATACCACCTTC
TRBJ1-2 | TRBV29-1 | TRBD1 | . | CSVGDRSNYGYTF | TGCAGCGTTGGGGACAGATCTAACTATGGCTACACCTTC
TRBJ1-2 | TRBV7-4 | . | . | CASSLAAFYGYTF | TGTGCCAGCAGCTTAGCAGCATTCTATGGCTACACCTTC
TRBJ2-7 | TRBV7-8 | . | . | CASSLDVGAYEQYF | TGTGCCAGCAGCCTAGATGTAGGAGCCTACGAGCAGTACTTC
TRBJ2-5 | TRBV14 | TRBD2 | . | CASSQDGSGTSPQETQYF | TGTGCCAGCAGCCAAGATGGGAGTGGGACTAGCCCCCAAGAGACCCAGTACTTC
TRBJ2-5 | TRBV2 | TRBD1 | . | CASSEALRTPGQGPQETQYF | TGTGCCAGCAGTGAAGCGCTTAGGACACCGGGACAGGGTCCGCAAGAGACCCAGTACTTC
TRBJ2-4 | TRBV4-2 | TRBD2 | few | CASSQELPSGGGNIQYF | TGTGCCAGCAGCCAAGAACTCCCTAGCGGGGGGGGAAACATTCAGTACTTC
TRBJ1-1 | TRBV29-1 | TRBD1 | . | CSVKPTGANTEAFF | TGCAGCGTGAAACCGACAGGGGCGAACACTGAAGCTTTCTTT
TRBJ2-1 | TRBV5-4 | . | few | CASSLAANEQFF | TGTGCCAGCAGCTTGGCCGCGAATGAGCAGTTCTTC
TRBJ2-7 | TRBV5-4 | TRBD1 | . | CASSTRTGLSSYEQYF | TGTGCCAGCAGCACAAGGACAGGGCTGAGCTCCTACGAGCAGTACTTC
TRBJ1-1 | TRBV15 | TRBD1 | . | CATSRATGGRGAFF | TGTGCCACCAGCAGAGCAACAGGGGGCAGGGGAGCTTTCTTT
TRBJ2-7 | TRBV28 | . | . | CASSRTPGQQASYSYEQYF | TGTGCCAGCAGTCGAACTCCGGGACAACAGGCCTCCTACTCCTACGAGCAGTACTTC
TRBJ1-1 | TRBV29-1 | . | . | CSVEDHSTGENTEAFF | TGCAGCGTTGAAGATCATTCGACGGGGGAGAACACTGAAGCTTTCTTT
TRBJ2-3 | TRBV5-1 | . | once | CASSLTPQGTDTQYF | TGCGCCAGCAGCTTGACCCCCCAGGGGACAGATACGCAGTATTTT
TRBJ2-1 | TRBV7-2 | TRBD1 | . | CASSLEAIRDRGYNEQFF | TGTGCCAGCAGCTTAGAGGCCATCAGGGACAGGGGATACAATGAGCAGTTCTTC
TRBJ2-5 | TRBV7-9 | . | . | CASSLGYPGQETQYF | TGTGCCAGCAGCTTAGGTTATCCGGGTCAAGAGACCCAGTACTTC
TRBJ1-2 | TRBV9 | TRBD1 | . | CASSERQGLHFSEYGYTF | TGTGCCAGCAGCGAACGACAGGGGTTGCATTTTTCGGAGTATGGCTACACCTTC
TRBJ1-6 | TRBV19 | . | . | CASSIGARVNSPLHF | TGTGCCAGTAGTATAGGTGCCAGGGTTAATTCACCCCTCCACTTT